This T cell receptor (beta chain) derives from a study of cytomegalovirus exposure and HLA in healthy donors. Study-level results: Later analysis suggested links between common viral pathogens and several top significant clusters. HLA alleles showed associations with some 17,000 TCR beta sequences in a later analysis, at a 0.05 false discovery rate. Testing in vitro showed three CMV-associated chains specific for CMV antigens.

This clone was recorded a few times. The target antigen is unknown. The germline CDR1 and CDR2 sequences are MNHEY and SMNVEV (reference sequence). This CDR3 has 12 residues. Germline trimming cut 5 bases from V and 4 bases from J; bases unmatched to any gene: 1. The PCR used 60 Vbeta and 13 Jbeta primers. As originally analysed: Roughly 10 million shared chains were among around 78 million unique TCR beta chains counted in a later analysis. Some clones are missing from TCRdb's copy, which holds only in-frame ones; the method was immunoSEQ multiplex PCR. V and J calls and clone size are copied from that table; D and trimming were computed from the DNA. The sample shows around 130,000 clones, 85% of them seen only once.

Source material: PBMCs. This clonotype was obtained from a young woman in good health and CMV-seropositive. V usage is TRBV27 and J usage is TRBJ2-7, with TRBD1 matching 8 bases. CDR3 bases: TGTGCCAGCAGTCAGGGGGCTTACGAGCAGTACTTC. Translation gives CASSQGAYEQYF.